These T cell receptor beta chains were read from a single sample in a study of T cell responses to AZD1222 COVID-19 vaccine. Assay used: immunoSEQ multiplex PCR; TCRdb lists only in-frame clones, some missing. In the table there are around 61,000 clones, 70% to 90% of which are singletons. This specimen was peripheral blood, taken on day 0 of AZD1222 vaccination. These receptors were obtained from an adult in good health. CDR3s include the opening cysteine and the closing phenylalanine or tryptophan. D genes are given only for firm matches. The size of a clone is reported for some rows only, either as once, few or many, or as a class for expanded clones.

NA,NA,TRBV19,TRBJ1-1,TGTGCCAGTAGCAAAGGACAGACGAACACTGAAGCTTTCTTT,CASSKGQTNTEAFF
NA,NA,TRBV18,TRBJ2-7,TGTGCCAGCTCACCTGGTTATATGGGGAAGAGATGGGACGAGCAGTACTTC,CASSPGYMGKRWDEQYF
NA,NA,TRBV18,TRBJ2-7,TGTGCCAGCTCACCAACGGGGGCCTCCTTAAACGAGCAGTACTTC,CASSPTGASLNEQYF
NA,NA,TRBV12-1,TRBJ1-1,TGTGCCAGCAGCATACAGGGTCCCAACACTGAAGCTTTCTTT,CASSIQGPNTEAFF
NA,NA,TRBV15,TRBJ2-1,TGTGCCACCAGCAGAGGCGGGGGCGACTACAATGAGCAGTTCTTC,CATSRGGGDYNEQFF
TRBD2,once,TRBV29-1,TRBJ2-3,TGCAGCCTCCGTCTGCGACTAGCGGGGGAGGCAGATACGCAGTATTTT,CSLRLRLAGEADTQYF
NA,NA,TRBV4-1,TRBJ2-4,TGCGCCAGCAGCCAACCCGGTACCAAAAACATTCAGTACTTC,CASSQPGTKNIQYF
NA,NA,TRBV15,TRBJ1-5,TGTGCCACCAGCAAATTGAGAGCCCGGTGGGACACCAATCAGCCCCAGCATTTT,CATSKLRARWDTNQPQHF
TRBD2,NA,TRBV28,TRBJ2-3,TGTGCCAGCAGCGGCCTGGGACTAGCGGACCGATATACCTACACAGATACGCAGTATTTT,CASSGLGLADRYTYTDTQYF
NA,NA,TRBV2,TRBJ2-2,TGTGCCAGCAGTGCGCTCTCGAACACCGGGGAGCTGTTTTTT,CASSALSNTGELFF
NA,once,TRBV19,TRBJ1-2,TGTGCCAGTAGTATAGGTCCAAGAAACTATGGCTACACCTTC,CASSIGPRNYGYTF
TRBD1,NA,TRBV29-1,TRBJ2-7,TGCAGCGTTGAGGCTAGGCAGGGGGCCTCCTACGAGCAGTACTTC,CSVEARQGASYEQYF
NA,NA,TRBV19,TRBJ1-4,TGTGCCAGTAGTCGATCCTCGGTGGGAAATATCGAAAAACTGTTTTTT,CASSRSSVGNIEKLFF
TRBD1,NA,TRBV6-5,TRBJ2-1,TGTGCCAGCAGTTACCCGGGACAGGGCTACAATGAGCAGTTCTTC,CASSYPGQGYNEQFF
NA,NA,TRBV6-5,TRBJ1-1,TGTGCCAGCAGTTACGAGTGGGGCAGGGGGAACACTGAAGCTTTCTTT,CASSYEWGRGNTEAFF
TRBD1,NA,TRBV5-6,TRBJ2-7,TGTGCCAGCAGCTTCGGGACAGGATCCTACGAGCAGTACTTC,CASSFGTGSYEQYF
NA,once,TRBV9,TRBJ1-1,TGTGCCAGCAGCGTAGGGGAGACTGAAGCTTTCTTT,CASSVGETEAFF
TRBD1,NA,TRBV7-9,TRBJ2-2,TGTGCCAGCAGCACAGGGGAGAGAGCGAACACCGGGGAGCTGTTTTTT,CASSTGERANTGELFF
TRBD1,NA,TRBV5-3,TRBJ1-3,TGTGCCAGAAGCTTGGAGGGACAGGGATTAAGAAACACCATATATTTT,CARSLEGQGLRNTIYF
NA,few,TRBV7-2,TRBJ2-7,TGTGCCAGCAGCTTAGATGGAGGTCCCCAGAAATCCTACGAGCAGTACTTC,CASSLDGGPQKSYEQYF
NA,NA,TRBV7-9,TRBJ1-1,TGTGCCAGCAGCTCCGGAGTGAACACTGAAGCTTTCTTT,CASSSGVNTEAFF
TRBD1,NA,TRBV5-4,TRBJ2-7,TGTGCCAGCAGCTTGGGGGGACAGGGAGCCTACGAGCAGTACTTC,CASSLGGQGAYEQYF
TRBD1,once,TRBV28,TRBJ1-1,TGTGCCAGCAGTTTGGGACAGGGGGCCTATGGGGACACTGAAGCTTTCTTT,CASSLGQGAYGDTEAFF
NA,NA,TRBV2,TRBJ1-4,TGTGCCAGCAATTATTGGGGTAACGAAAAACTGTTTTTT,CASNYWGNEKLFF